This T cell receptor (beta chain) is drawn from a study of blood T cell repertoires in COVID-19. The protocol was immunoSEQ multiplex PCR, while the TCRdb copy is restricted to in-frame clones and leaves out a portion. The table has roughly 120,000 clones, just over 90% seen once. The V gene end was trimmed by 0 bases and the J gene end by 3 bases; junction bases not matched to a gene: 7. Germline values: CDR1 SNHLY, CDR2 FYNNEI. The CDR3 sequence is 16 residues long. This chain joins TRBV2 and TRBJ2-7; 8 bases fit TRBD1. The specimen sequenced was peripheral blood. This clonotype originated in a human donor with active COVID-19. The donor label of this sample is uncertain. For the CDR3, the DNA is TGTGCCAGCAGTGAAGCGAGAGGACAGGGCCTCTACGAGCAGTACTTC. Translated, it gives CASSEARGQGLYEQYF.